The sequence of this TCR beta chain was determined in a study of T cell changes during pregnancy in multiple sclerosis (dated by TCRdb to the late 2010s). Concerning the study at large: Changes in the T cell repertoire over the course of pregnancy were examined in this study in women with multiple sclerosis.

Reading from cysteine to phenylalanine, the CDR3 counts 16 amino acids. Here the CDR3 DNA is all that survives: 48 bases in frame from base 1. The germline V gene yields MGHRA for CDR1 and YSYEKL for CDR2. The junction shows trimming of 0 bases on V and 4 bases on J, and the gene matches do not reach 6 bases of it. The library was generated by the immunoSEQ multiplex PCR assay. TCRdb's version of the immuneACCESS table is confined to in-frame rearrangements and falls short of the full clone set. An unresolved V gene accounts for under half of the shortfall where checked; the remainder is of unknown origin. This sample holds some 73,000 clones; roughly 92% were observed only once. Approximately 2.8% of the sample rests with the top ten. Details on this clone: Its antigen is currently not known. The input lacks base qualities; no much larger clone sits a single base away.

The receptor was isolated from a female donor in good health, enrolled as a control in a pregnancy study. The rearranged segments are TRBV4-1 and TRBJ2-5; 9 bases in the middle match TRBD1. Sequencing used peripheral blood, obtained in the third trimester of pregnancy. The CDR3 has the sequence CASSQERRQGGETQYF. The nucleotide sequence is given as TGCGCCAGCAGCCAAGAGCGTAGACAGGGGGGAGAGACCCAGTACTTC.